This TCR beta chain came from a study of PD-1 blockade in mismatch repair-deficient tumors. Study-level background: Patients had around 11 mismatch repair-deficient cancer types and were previously treated and progressing.

Generated by immunoSEQ multiplex PCR, the TCRdb table keeps only in-frame clones and is missing some. The repertoire consists of around 100,000 clones, with 82% occurring once and the leading ten covering around 6.5%. Broader study findings: After pembrolizumab, tumor-resident clones rose rapidly, then generally contracted before radiologic responses.

All patients were mismatch repair deficient, assessed by either PCR or immunohistochemistry. TCRs were sequenced from three patients responding to pembrolizumab. The V end was cut by 3 bases, the J end by 0 bases, with 11 bases between. There are 14 residues in the CDR3. CDR1 and CDR2 (germline): SQVTM, ANQGSEA. Comment on this clone: Its antigen is unknown.

V gene TRBV29-1 combines with J gene TRBJ1-2; D is perhaps TRBD1 (5 bases). This receptor was taken from an adult with mismatch repair-deficient cancer. Sequencing was performed on peripheral blood, taken 35 to 37 weeks after starting pembrolizumab. CDR3 in DNA: TGCAGCGTTGATCGGGGGGGGACTAACTATGGCTACACCTTC. Its translation: CSVDRGGTNYGYTF.